This T cell receptor beta chain is from a study of OX40 agonist ivuxolimab in advanced cancers. Study conclusions and caveats: Expanded clones were, on average, more numerous in CD8+ T cells than in CD4+.

This CDR3 has 14 amino acids. The germline gives CDR1 GTSNPN, CDR2 SVGIG (reference sequence). Between the trimmed V and J ends, which lost 5 bases and 7 bases, there was a span of 17 bases. Note on this clone: Its antigen is unknown.

Assay used: immunoSEQ multiplex PCR; TCRdb lists only in-frame clones, some missing. The sample carries tens of thousands of clones, 80% to 85% recorded once. The source of this sequence is an adult with an advanced solid tumor such as melanoma, head and neck, liver or kidney cancer. The chain recombines TRBV30 with TRBJ2-2; weak D call: TRBD2 (6 bases). Sequences were derived from CD4+ or CD8+ T cells sorted from blood, sampled in a trial of the OX40 agonist ivuxolimab. The CDR3 DNA follows: TGTGCCTGGGTTGGGACTGCCCACAGCGGGGAGCTGTTTTTT. Translation gives CAWVGTAHSGELFF. Based on the CDR3 plus reference TRBV30 and TRBJ2-2, the full variable domain is SQTIHQWPATLVQPVGSPLSLECTVEGTSNPNLYWYRQAAGRGLQLLFYSVGIGQISSEVPQNLSASRPQDRQFILSSKKLLLSDSGFYLCAWVGTAHSGELFFGEGSRLTVL.